The next 21 T cell receptor beta chains were all read from a single sample in a study of Tregs in tolerant kidney transplant recipients. Some clones are missing from TCRdb's copy, which holds only in-frame ones; the method was immunoSEQ multiplex PCR. This specimen shows 50,000 or so clones; the ten leading clones hold about 0.82%. Here the sequenced sample was CD4+ T cells from blood, taken before the transplant. The receptors derive from a human donor who received a combined kidney and bone marrow transplant.

For this clone: The read finishes 3 residues shy of the CDR3 end, and the germline J gene is used to complete it. The J gene is TRBJ2-3, the V gene TRBV19; 7 nucleotides line up with TRBD1. Trimming at V came to 7 bases and at J to 0 bases, leaving 7 bases not matched to a gene. The CDR3 consists of 15 residues. Per the germline V gene, CDR1 is LNHDA and CDR2 is SQIVND (reference sequence). The CDR3: CASINPGGSTDTQYF. The sequenced CDR3 bases are TGTGCCAGTATCAATCCAGGGGGAAGCACAGATACG.

In regard to this clone: The read comes to an end 3 residues before the CDR3 does, leaving the germline J gene to fill in the end. The chain combines TRBV5-3 with TRBJ1-4, with D perhaps TRBD1 (5 bases). TRBV5-3 is designated an ORF whose function remains uncertain. V shed 4 bases and J shed 5 bases, with 21 bases lying between them. The CDR3 has 17 residues. The DNA read from the CDR3 is TGTGCCAGAAGCGCGGGGCGGGCGACAGCTTGGAATGAAAAA. Translated, it gives CARSAGRATAWNEK. The whole CDR3 region reads CARSAGRATAWNEKLFF.

The sequenced CDR3 bases are TGTGCCAGTAGGCGGGACTCTCGAACGAACACTGAA. Protein product: CASRRDSRTNTE. The full-length CDR3 reads as CASRRDSRTNTEAFF. V usage is TRBV19 and J usage is TRBJ1-1, with D perhaps matching TRBD1 (5 bases). The read ends 3 residues shy of where the CDR3 ends; the end is completed using the germline J gene. The V and J ends lost 6 bases and 1 base respectively, with 15 bases between them. The germline V gene has CDR1 LNHDA and CDR2 SQIVND (reference sequence). The CDR3 is 15 amino acids.

On this clone: The sequenced fragment ends 3 residues before the CDR3 boundary, so the rest is inferred from the germline J gene. This chain joins TRBV6-2 or TRBV6-3 and TRBJ2-7; 7 bases are shared with TRBD2. V was pared by 5 bases and J by 4 bases, with 2 bases of the junction left unmatched. Per germline, CDR1 MNHEY and CDR2 SVGEGT. The CDR3 length is 12 residues. CDR3 DNA (partial): TGTGCCAGCAGTAGACTAGCATACGAG. Its protein is CASSRLAYE. The full CDR3 sequence reads CASSRLAYEQYF.

A note on this clone: The missing CDR3 end, 3 residues past where the read stops, is filled in from the germline J gene. The V call is TRBV2, the J call TRBJ2-1; unclear D gene. Germline loops: CDR1 SNHLY, CDR2 FYNNEI. The CDR3 has 13 residues. V was trimmed by 7 bases and J by 0 bases, leaving 7 bases between them. CDR3 in amino acids: CASKGNSYNEQFF. CDR3 bases read: TGTGCCAGCAAGGGCAACTCCTACAATGAG. Based on the CDR3 plus reference TRBV2 and TRBJ2-1, the full variable domain is EPEVTQTPSHQVTQMGQEVILRCVPISNHLYFYWYRQILGQKVEFLVSFYNNEISEKSEIFDDQFSVERPDGSNFTLKIRSTKLEDSAMYFCASKGNSYNEQFFGPGTRLTVL.

Remarks on this clone: The read halts 3 residues ahead of the CDR3 end, with the missing end drawn from the germline J gene. The rearrangement uses TRBV29-1 and TRBJ2-3, with 12 bases fitting TRBD2. Germline CDR1 reads SQVTM; CDR2 reads ANQGSEA. Germline trimming cut 6 bases from V and 4 bases from J; bases unmatched to any gene: 5. This CDR3 is 14 amino acids long. The CDR3 DNA, read in part, is TGCAGCGTCCGGACTAGCGGGAAATCAGATACG. It translates to CSVRTSGKSDT. The whole CDR3 protein reads CSVRTSGKSDTQYF.

Regarding this clone: The read is 3 residues too short to cover the CDR3 end, so that end is filled in from the germline J gene. This chain uses TRBV19 with TRBJ2-7, with TRBD2 identical over 7 bases. Germline assignment: CDR1 LNHDA and CDR2 SQIVND (reference sequence). The CDR3 is made up of 14 amino acids. Germline trimming cut 8 bases from V and 0 bases from J; bases unmatched to any gene: 7. CDR3 amino acids: CASVRDYPSYEQYF. Incomplete CDR3 DNA: TGTGCCAGTGTCCGGGACTACCCCTCCTACGAG. Full variable domain (remainder filled in from reference TRBV19 and TRBJ2-7): DGGITQSPKYLFRKEGQNVTLSCEQNLNHDAMYWYRQDPGQGLRLIYYSQIVNDFQKGDIAEGYSVSREKKESFPLTVTSAQKNPTAFYLCASVRDYPSYEQYFGPGTRLTVT.

To note about this clone: The read ends 3 residues shy of where the CDR3 ends; the end is completed using the germline J gene. This chain uses TRBV7-2 with TRBJ2-2; D possibly corresponds to TRBD1 (5 bases). The CDR3 sequence is 13 residues long. From germline, CDR1 is SGHTA and CDR2 FQGNSA. V dropped 2 bases and J dropped 6 bases, with 7 bases sitting between them. CDR3: CASSLQGSGELFF. The covered CDR3 bases are TGTGCCAGCAGCTTACAGGGCTCCGGGGAG.

Points on this clone: The sequence runs out 3 residues before the end of the CDR3; the remainder is reconstructed from the germline J gene. This sequence joins TRBV30 and TRBJ1-1, with D perhaps TRBD1 (5 bases). Trimming cost V 0 bases and J 5 bases, with 10 bases left between them. This CDR3 has 13 residues. Germline CDR1 and CDR2: GTSNPN and SVGIG (reference sequence). The sequenced CDR3 bases are TGTGCCTGGAGTGTACAGAGGGGTACTGAA. Residues: CAWSVQRGTE. The complete CDR3 protein is CAWSVQRGTEAFF. Full variable domain (outside the CDR3, taken from reference TRBV30 and TRBJ1-1): SQTIHQWPATLVQPVGSPLSLECTVEGTSNPNLYWYRQAAGRGLQLLFYSVGIGQISSEVPQNLSASRPQDRQFILSSKKLLLSDSGFYLCAWSVQRGTEAFFGQGTRLTVV.

Note on this clone: The sequenced fragment ends 3 residues before the CDR3 boundary, so the rest is inferred from the germline J gene. The V gene is TRBV7-6, the J gene TRBJ2-5; D not certain. The CDR3 loop spans 12 amino acids. Germline assignment: CDR1 SGHVS and CDR2 FNYEAQ. V dropped 8 bases and J dropped 5 bases, with 12 bases sitting between them. The CDR3 here is CASSANPETQYF. CDR3 DNA (partial): TGTGCCAGCTCTGCGAATCCGGAGACC.

Details on this clone: The read ends 3 residues before the CDR3 terminus; that terminus is restored from the germline J gene. J is TRBJ2-2 and V is TRBV7-2; 9 bases fit TRBD2. J gave up 6 bases and V 10 bases, and 12 bases lay outside the gene matches. The germline gives CDR1 SGHTA, CDR2 FQGNSA. The CDR3 length is 15 residues. CDR3: CANPTASGISGELFF. The covered CDR3 bases are TGTGCCAACCCCACCGCTAGCGGGATCTCCGGGGAG.

Turning to this clone: The read ends 3 residues shy of where the CDR3 ends; the end is completed using the germline J gene. The chain carries TRBV5-1 and TRBJ2-5, with D unclear. Trimming removed 4 bases at V and 5 bases at J, with 12 bases between. CDR3 length: 13 amino acids. Germline lookup yields CDR1 SGHRS and CDR2 YFSETQ. CDR3 residues: CASSQDIGETQYF. The sequenced part of the CDR3 DNA is TGCGCCAGCAGCCAAGACATAGGGGAGACC.

As regards this clone: Sequencing ends 3 residues short of the CDR3 end; the germline J gene provides the rest. The chain has TRBV18 and TRBJ2-7; D is possibly TRBD2 (5 bases). The ends were cut back, 6 bases at V and 2 bases at J, with 14 bases in the middle. This CDR3 contains 14 residues. CDR1 and CDR2 (germline): KGHSH, LQKENI. The CDR3 reads CASSTFGSAYEQYF. The sequenced CDR3 bases are TGTGCCAGCTCCACATTCGGTAGCGCCTACGAG.

Comment on this clone: The read terminates 3 residues before the CDR3 end, so the remaining end is supplied by the germline J gene. This chain connects TRBV19 to TRBJ1-1; 9 nucleotides line up with TRBD1. The CDR3 is made up of 18 amino acids. CDR1 LNHDA and CDR2 SQIVND come from the germline V gene (reference sequence). CDR3 DNA (partial): TGTGCCAGTAGTTCCGGGACAGGGCAGAGTGAAAGTAGAGAGAAA. Protein: CASSSGTGQSESREK. The CDR3 in full is CASSSGTGQSESREKAFF.

Notes on this clone: The read finishes 3 residues shy of the CDR3 end, and the germline J gene is used to complete it. This chain joins TRBV23-1 and TRBJ1-1, with 11 bases fitting TRBD1. TRBV23-1 is placed among ORFs of uncertain function. Trimming at V came to 4 bases and at J to 0 bases, leaving 4 bases not matched to a gene. This CDR3 comprises 16 residues. The CDR3 region is CASSLWTGGMNTEAFF. The covered CDR3 bases are TGCGCCAGCAGTCTCTGGACAGGGGGCATGAACACTGAA.

Comment on this clone: The read is 3 residues too short to cover the CDR3 end, so that end is filled in from the germline J gene. The chain has TRBV7-9 and TRBJ2-5, with D unresolved. Between the trimmed V and J ends, which lost 3 bases and 2 bases, there was a span of 4 bases. CDR1 is SEHNR and CDR2 is FQNEAQ in the germline V gene (reference sequence). The CDR3 runs 12 residues. This chain's CDR3 is CASSFSQETQYF. Incomplete CDR3 DNA: TGTGCCAGCAGCTTTTCTCAAGAGACC.

As to this clone: From the germline J gene comes the end of the CDR3, since the read stops 3 residues before it. This chain links TRBV19 with TRBJ2-5; 11 nucleotides line up with TRBD1. This CDR3 is 14 amino acids long. Germline lookup yields CDR1 LNHDA and CDR2 SQIVND (reference sequence). J gave up 5 bases and V 3 bases, and 2 bases lay outside the gene matches. The sequenced part of the CDR3 DNA is TGTGCCAGTAGTATGGGACAGGGGGTGGAGACC. It specifies CASSMGQGVET. The entire CDR3 is CASSMGQGVETQYF.

Notes on this clone: The CDR3 end falls 3 residues outside the read, so it is completed with the germline J gene. The rearrangement joins TRBV7-2 to TRBJ2-3; TRBD2 matches at 9 bases. Germline values: CDR1 SGHTA, CDR2 FQGNSA. The CDR3 loop spans 15 amino acids. Trimming cost V 5 bases and J 4 bases; bases outside gene matches: 7. The sequenced CDR3 bases are TGTGCCAGCAGCCTTCTAGCGGGAACCGCAGATACG. Its translation: CASSLLAGTADT. The full-length CDR3 reads as CASSLLAGTADTQYF.

As to this clone: The CDR3 end lies 3 residues beyond the end of the read and is filled in from the germline J gene. The V call is TRBV2, the J call TRBJ2-2, with 9 bases lining up with TRBD1. Trimming cost V 4 bases and J 4 bases; bases outside gene matches: 7. Germline CDR1 SNHLY, CDR2 FYNNEI. This CDR3 region has 16 residues. CDR3: CASSARDRESTGELFF. The CDR3 DNA, read in part, is TGTGCCAGCAGTGCGAGGGACAGGGAGAGCACCGGGGAG. Full variable domain (rest looked up from reference TRBV2 and TRBJ2-2): EPEVTQTPSHQVTQMGQEVILRCVPISNHLYFYWYRQILGQKVEFLVSFYNNEISEKSEIFDDQFSVERPDGSNFTLKIRSTKLEDSAMYFCASSARDRESTGELFFGEGSRLTVL.

For this clone: Germline is not matched at one junction end, which may reflect a read error. Read data end 3 residues before the CDR3 end; the end is taken from the germline J gene. This chain joins TRBV19 and TRBJ1-1; D is uncertain. The germline gives CDR1 LNHDA, CDR2 SQIVND (reference sequence). This CDR3 comprises 14 residues. Partial CDR3 DNA: TGTGCCAGTAGTATAGGTGGAATGAACAGTGAA. It specifies CASSIGGMNSE. From start to end, the CDR3 is CASSIGGMNSEAFF.

In regard to this clone: The read ends 3 residues early relative to the CDR3; the germline J gene fills the gap. This chain uses TRBV6-2 or TRBV6-3 with TRBJ2-5; the D is unclear. Germline V gene sequence: CDR1 MNHEY, CDR2 SVGEGT. The CDR3 has 16 amino acids. V lost 0 bases to trimming and J lost 3 bases, with 14 bases between them. The part of the CDR3 DNA that was read is TGTGCCAGCAGTTACTCGATTGGGCGCCAAAAAGAGACC. Protein: CASSYSIGRQKET. The whole CDR3 region reads CASSYSIGRQKETQYF.